This T cell receptor (beta chain) was retrieved from a study of blood T cells in healthy people across ages. Study conclusions and caveats: Donor CMV infection status was unknown, possibly confounding age-related changes in expanded clonotypes. Unsorted PBMCs blocked a conclusive comparison of naive and antigen-experienced cells.

Germline-derived CDR1 and CDR2 are DFQATT and SNEGSKA (reference sequence). The CDR3 contains 16 residues. V dropped 0 bases and J dropped 2 bases, with 14 bases sitting between them. Sample-barcoded 5' priming and a J-beta primer mix drove a second PCR of roughly 6 to 12 cycles. TCRdb re-analysed the 5' RACE reads in MiXCR, keeping a single row per CDR3 protein. The table has more than 650,000 distinct CDR3 sequences, 22% seen once. This clonotype was picked up a small number of times. Antigen unknown. This receptor was identified in a man aged 70 or older in good health. V is TRBV20-1 and J is TRBJ2-4, with D maybe TRBD2 (6 bases). The sequencing input was blood. CDR3 DNA sequence: TGCAGTGCTAGAGACATGGGTCGGGGGTCCAAAAACATTCAGTACTTC. Its translation: CSARDMGRGSKNIQYF.